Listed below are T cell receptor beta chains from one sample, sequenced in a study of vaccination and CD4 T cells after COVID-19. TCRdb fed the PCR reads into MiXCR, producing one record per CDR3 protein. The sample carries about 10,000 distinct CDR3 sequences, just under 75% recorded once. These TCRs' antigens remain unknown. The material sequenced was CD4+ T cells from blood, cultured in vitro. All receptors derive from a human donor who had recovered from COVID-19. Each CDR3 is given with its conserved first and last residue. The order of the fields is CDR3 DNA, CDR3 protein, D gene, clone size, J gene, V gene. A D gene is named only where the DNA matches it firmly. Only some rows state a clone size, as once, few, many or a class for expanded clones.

TGTGCCAGCAGTTACTCTCCGCGGGTAAACTATGGCTACACCTTC,CASSYSPRVNYGYTF,NA,once,TRBJ1-2,TRBV6-2/TRBV6-3
TGCAGTGCTAGAGATGGGCCCCCCGGGGAGCTGTTTTTT,CSARDGPPGELFF,NA,NA,TRBJ2-2,TRBV20-1
TGTGCCAGCAGCACAACCGTTAACTATGGCTACACCTTC,CASSTTVNYGYTF,NA,NA,TRBJ1-2,TRBV6-1
TGCAGTGCTAGAGCACAGTGGGGAGCTAATGAAAAACTGTTTTTT,CSARAQWGANEKLFF,NA,few,TRBJ1-4,TRBV20-1
TGTGCCAGCATCCAGAGGGCTGCCACCGGGGAGCTGTTTTTT,CASIQRAATGELFF,NA,once,TRBJ2-2,TRBV7-2
TGTGCCAGCAGTTCAGGTAGCTCCTACGAGCAGTACTTC,CASSSGSSYEQYF,NA,NA,TRBJ2-7,TRBV28
TGTGCCAGCTCACCACGTATGGTACCCCCCAATCAGCCCCAGCATTTT,CASSPRMVPPNQPQHF,NA,once,TRBJ1-5,TRBV18
TGTGCCACCAGCAGAGCGCTGGGGACGACAGCGCGGCAGCCCCAGCATTTT,CATSRALGTTARQPQHF,NA,NA,TRBJ1-5,TRBV15
TGTGCCACCAGCAGAGATTGGGGTAAGGCTAGGGGCTCGGGGCAGTTCTTC,CATSRDWGKARGSGQFF,NA,NA,TRBJ2-1,TRBV15
TGTGCCAGCAGCTTGGACAAGGGTGAGCAGTACTTC,CASSLDKGEQYF,NA,NA,TRBJ2-7,TRBV11-2
TGTGCCAGCAACACCCCGTCCGGAGGCCTTTCCTACGAGCAGTACTTC,CASNTPSGGLSYEQYF,NA,NA,TRBJ2-7,TRBV6-4
TGTGCCAGCAGTTACCATAGAGGGGGTAGCGACCCCTCGGGTACCGGGGAGCTGTTTTTT,CASSYHRGGSDPSGTGELFF,NA,NA,TRBJ2-2,TRBV6-2/TRBV6-3
TGCAGTGTAAACGGGAGGACAGATACGCAGTATTTT,CSVNGRTDTQYF,TRBD2,NA,TRBJ2-3,TRBV20-1
TGTGCCAGCAGCTTAAGGACGCCTGGGCAGGGGGCGGCGGGGTCAGGGACCCAGTACTTC,CASSLRTPGQGAAGSGTQYF,TRBD1,NA,TRBJ2-5,TRBV7-2